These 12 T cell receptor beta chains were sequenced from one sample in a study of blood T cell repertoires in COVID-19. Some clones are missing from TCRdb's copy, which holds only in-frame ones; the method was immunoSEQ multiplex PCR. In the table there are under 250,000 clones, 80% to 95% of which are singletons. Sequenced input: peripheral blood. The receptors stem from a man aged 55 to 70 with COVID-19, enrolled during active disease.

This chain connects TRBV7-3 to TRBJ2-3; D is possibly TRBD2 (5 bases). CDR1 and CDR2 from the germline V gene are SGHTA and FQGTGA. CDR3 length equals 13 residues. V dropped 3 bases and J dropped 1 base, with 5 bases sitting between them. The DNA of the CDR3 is TGTGCCAGCAGCTTTAGCGGCACAGATACGCAGTATTTT. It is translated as CASSFSGTDTQYF.

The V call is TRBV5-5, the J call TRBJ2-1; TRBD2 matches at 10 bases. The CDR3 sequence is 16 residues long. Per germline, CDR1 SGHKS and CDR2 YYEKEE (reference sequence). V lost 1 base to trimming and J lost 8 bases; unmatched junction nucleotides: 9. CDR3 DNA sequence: TGTGCCAGCAGCTTGAGTGAACTAGCGGGATACCATGAGCAGTTCTTC. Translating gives CASSLSELAGYHEQFF.

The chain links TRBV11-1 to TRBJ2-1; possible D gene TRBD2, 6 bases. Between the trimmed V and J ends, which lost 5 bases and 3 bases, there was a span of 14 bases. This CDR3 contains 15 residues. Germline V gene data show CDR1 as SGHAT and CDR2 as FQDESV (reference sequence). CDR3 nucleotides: TGTGCCAGCAGCCCCCCCCCGGGAGTCTACAATGAGCAGTTCTTC. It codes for CASSPPPGVYNEQFF.

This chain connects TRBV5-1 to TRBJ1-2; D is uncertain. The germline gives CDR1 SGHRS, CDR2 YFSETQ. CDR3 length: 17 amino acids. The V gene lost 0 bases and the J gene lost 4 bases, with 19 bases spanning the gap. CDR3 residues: CASSLGAPTKPAYGYTF. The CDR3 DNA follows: TGCGCCAGCAGCTTGGGTGCCCCCACGAAGCCCGCCTATGGCTACACCTTC.

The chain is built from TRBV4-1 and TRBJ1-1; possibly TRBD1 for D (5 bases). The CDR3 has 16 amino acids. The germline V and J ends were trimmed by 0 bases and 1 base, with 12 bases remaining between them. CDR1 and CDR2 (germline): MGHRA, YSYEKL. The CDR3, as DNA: TGCGCCAGCAGCCAAGATTTCGGGGGAGGGAACACTGAAGCTTTCTTT. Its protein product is CASSQDFGGGNTEAFF.

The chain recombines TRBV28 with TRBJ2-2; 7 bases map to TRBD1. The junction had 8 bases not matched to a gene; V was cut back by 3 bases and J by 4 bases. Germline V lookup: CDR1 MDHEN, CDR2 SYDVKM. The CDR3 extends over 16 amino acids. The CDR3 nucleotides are TGTGCCAGCAGTTTCCAAACAGGGGCGGGCACCGGGGAGCTGTTTTTT. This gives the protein CASSFQTGAGTGELFF. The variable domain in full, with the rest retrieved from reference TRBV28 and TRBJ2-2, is DVKVTQSSRYLVKRTGEKVFLECVQDMDHENMFWYRQDPGLGLRLIYFSYDVKMKEKGDIPEGYSVSREKKERFSLILESASTNQTSMYLCASSFQTGAGTGELFFGEGSRLTVL.

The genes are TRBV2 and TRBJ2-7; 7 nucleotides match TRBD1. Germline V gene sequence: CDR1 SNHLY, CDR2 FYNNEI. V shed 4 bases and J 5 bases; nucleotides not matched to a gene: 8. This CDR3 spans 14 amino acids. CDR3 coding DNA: TGTGCCAGCAGTGTAATGACAGGGCGCCACGAGCAGTACTTC. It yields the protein CASSVMTGRHEQYF.

DNA for the CDR3: TGTGCCAGCAGCTTCCAGGGGGATTTGAGCAATCAGCCCCAGCATTTT. Residues: CASSFQGDLSNQPQHF. The V and J genes are TRBV7-2 and TRBJ1-5; 7 nucleotides align to TRBD1. Germline loops: CDR1 SGHTA, CDR2 FQGNSA. J lost 1 base, V lost 3 bases, and 6 bases had no gene match. This CDR3 has 16 amino acids.

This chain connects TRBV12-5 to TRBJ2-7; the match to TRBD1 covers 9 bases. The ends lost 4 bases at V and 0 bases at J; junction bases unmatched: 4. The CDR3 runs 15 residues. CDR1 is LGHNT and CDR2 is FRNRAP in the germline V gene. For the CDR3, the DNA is TGTGCTAGTGGTTCGAGGGGACAGGGCTCCTACGAGCAGTACTTC. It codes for CASGSRGQGSYEQYF.

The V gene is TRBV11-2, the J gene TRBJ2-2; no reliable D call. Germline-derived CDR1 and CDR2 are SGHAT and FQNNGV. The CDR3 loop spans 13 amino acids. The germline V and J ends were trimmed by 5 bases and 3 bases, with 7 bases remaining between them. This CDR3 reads CASSPPDTGELFF. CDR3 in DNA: TGTGCCAGCAGCCCCCCAGACACCGGGGAGCTGTTTTTT.

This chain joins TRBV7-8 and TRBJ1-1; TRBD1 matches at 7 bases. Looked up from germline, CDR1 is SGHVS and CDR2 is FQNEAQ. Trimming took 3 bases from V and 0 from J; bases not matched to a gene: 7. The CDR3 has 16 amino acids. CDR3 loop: CASSFGTASMNTEAFF. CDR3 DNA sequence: TGTGCCAGCAGCTTCGGGACAGCCTCCATGAACACTGAAGCTTTCTTT.

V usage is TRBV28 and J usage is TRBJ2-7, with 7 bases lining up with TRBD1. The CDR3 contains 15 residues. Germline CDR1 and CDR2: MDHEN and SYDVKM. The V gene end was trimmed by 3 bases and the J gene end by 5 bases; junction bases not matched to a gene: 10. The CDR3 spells CASSLIDRVLHEQYF. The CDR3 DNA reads TGTGCCAGCAGTTTGATTGACAGGGTCCTCCACGAGCAGTACTTC.